Presented here are 17 T cell receptor beta chains from one specimen sequenced in a study of neurological immune-mediated disorders. From the 5' RACE reads, TCRdb called clonotypes with MiXCR, one entry per CDR3 protein. The sample consists of about 30,000 distinct CDR3 sequences, approximately 5.2% of them appearing once. Material for sequencing was CD4+ T cells from blood. The receptor set was obtained from a woman between 50 and 59 years old in good health.

This clonotype was recorded at least ten times. CDR3 bases: TGTGCCAGCAGTTTTGGCGGGATAGGCGGAGAGACCCAGTACTTC. This gives the protein CASSFGGIGGETQYF. The rearrangement uses TRBV12-3 or TRBV12-4 and TRBJ2-5; D may be TRBD2 (6 bases). V lost 3 bases and J lost 4, with 15 bases in between. This CDR3 is built from 15 residues.

This clonotype was seen at least ten times. The chain combines TRBV20-1 with TRBJ1-2, with D uncertain. Germline lookup yields CDR1 DFQATT and CDR2 SNEGSKA (reference sequence). There are 16 residues in the CDR3. V lost 2 bases, J lost 8 bases, and 24 bases lay in between. CDR3 residues: CSARRSPPGLEGGYTF. The CDR3 DNA reads as TGCAGTGCTAGAAGATCGCCTCCCGGGCTCGAGGGCGGCTACACCTTC.

Ten or more counts support this clonotype. The rearrangement links TRBV19 to TRBJ1-5; D is undetermined. V dropped 5 bases and J dropped 4 bases, with 18 bases sitting between them. This CDR3 is built from 16 residues. The V gene's germline CDR1 is LNHDA and CDR2 SQIVND (reference sequence). CDR3 amino acids: CASSLMRAERNQPQHF. DNA for the CDR3: TGTGCCAGTAGTCTTATGAGGGCTGAAAGGAATCAGCCCCAGCATTTT.

Ten or more counts support this clonotype. CDR3 nucleotides: TGTGCCAGCAGCAGGGGGGTCACTGAAGCTTTCTTT. It encodes CASSRGVTEAFF. The gene calls are TRBV5-6 and TRBJ1-1; tentatively, D is TRBD1 (6 bases). CDR3 length: 12 residues. Germline loops: CDR1 SGHDT, CDR2 YYEEEE. The V and J ends lost 4 bases and 4 bases respectively, with 8 bases between them.

This clonotype was counted ten times or more. The CDR3 loop reads CATRTSEISEQYF. CDR3 bases: TGTGCCACCCGGACTAGCGAGATCTCCGAGCAGTACTTC. The gene calls are TRBV28 and TRBJ2-7, with TRBD2 matching over 9 bases. Germline assignment: CDR1 MDHEN and CDR2 SYDVKM. CDR3 length: 13 amino acids. Germline trimming cut 10 bases from V and 6 bases from J; bases unmatched to any gene: 10.

This clonotype was seen at least ten times. Just one base apart from a much larger clone, this may be a read error. The chain uses TRBV21-1 and TRBJ2-7; the listed D gene, TRBD2, was not tested against the DNA. TRBV21-1 is given as a pseudogene. The CDR3 runs to 19 residues. CDR3 sequence: CVSSKVGSGRAFPPYEQYF. CDR3 sequence (DNA): TGTGTCAGCAGCAAAGTAGGTAGCGGGAGGGCCTTCCCTCCCTACGAGCAGTACTTC.

This clonotype has at least ten counts. This sequence joins TRBV7-3 and TRBJ2-1; TRBD2 aligns across 8 bases. J gave up 6 bases and V 0 bases, and 7 bases lay outside the gene matches. Germline V CDR1 and CDR2: SGHTA, FQGTGA. This CDR3 has 16 amino acids. The CDR3 nucleotides are TGTGCCAGCAGCTTAACTTCACTAGCGGAGACCAATGAGCAGTTCTTC. This translates into CASSLTSLAETNEQFF. Complete variable domain (other parts from reference TRBV7-3 and TRBJ2-1): GAGVSQTPSNKVTEKGKYVELRCDPISGHTALYWYRQSLGQGPEFLIYFQGTGAADDSGLPNDRFFAVRPEGSVSTLKIQRTERGDSAVYLCASSLTSLAETNEQFFGPGTRLTVL.

This clonotype was detected ten times or more. The chain joins TRBV6-2 or TRBV6-3 to TRBJ2-1, with D uncertain. Germline lookup yields CDR1 MNHEY and CDR2 SVGEGT. CDR3 size: 11 residues. Deletions cut 5 bases from V and 8 bases from J, with 7 bases between. CDR3 region: CASSIGYEQFF. In nucleotides, the CDR3 is TGTGCCAGCAGTATCGGGTATGAGCAGTTCTTC.

This clonotype was recorded many times. The J gene is TRBJ2-2, the V gene TRBV5-5; D not certain. The CDR3 length is 14 residues. The V end was cut by 4 bases, the J end by 4 bases, with 11 bases between. Germline CDR1 is SGHKS and CDR2 is YYEKEE (reference sequence). The CDR3 sequence: CASSRTAGTGELFF. The CDR3 nucleotides are TGTGCCAGCAGCCGCACGGCCGGCACCGGGGAGCTGTTTTTT. Full variable domain (rest looked up from reference TRBV5-5 and TRBJ2-2): DAGVTQSPTHLIKTRGQQVTLRCSPISGHKSVSWYQQVLGQGPQFIFQYYEKEERGRGNFPDRFSARQFPNYSSELNVNALLLGDSALYLCASSRTAGTGELFFGEGSRLTVL.

The chain combines TRBV19 with TRBJ1-2; D is unclear. Between the trimmed V and J ends, which lost 1 base and 1 base, there was a span of 13 bases. The CDR3 totals 16 residues. In germline, CDR1 is LNHDA, CDR2 SQIVND (reference sequence). CDR3: CASSIVGGGINYGYTF. The CDR3 DNA reads as TGTGCCAGTAGTATAGTCGGCGGTGGCATTAACTATGGCTACACCTTC. Filled out from reference TRBV19 and TRBJ1-2, the complete variable domain reads DGGITQSPKYLFRKEGQNVTLSCEQNLNHDAMYWYRQDPGQGLRLIYYSQIVNDFQKGDIAEGYSVSREKKESFPLTVTSAQKNPTAFYLCASSIVGGGINYGYTFGSGTRLTVV.

This clonotype has a count of ten or more. The rearrangement joins TRBV5-1 to TRBJ2-3; no clear D. Per germline, CDR1 SGHRS and CDR2 YFSETQ. CDR3 length: 16 residues. V lost 0 bases and J lost 5, with 16 bases in between. For the CDR3, the DNA is TGCGCCAGCAGCTTGGACGGCCGGGCATTGGGAGATACGCAGTATTTT. Translation gives CASSLDGRALGDTQYF.

This clonotype was observed at least ten times. The V and J genes are TRBV28 and TRBJ2-1; 12 bases map to TRBD2. CDR3 length equals 15 residues. J lost 8 bases, V lost 6 bases, and 8 bases had no gene match. The V gene's germline CDR1 is MDHEN and CDR2 SYDVKM. For the CDR3, the DNA is TGTGCCAGCAGCTTACTACTAGCGGGGGGCGATGAGCAGTTCTTC. The encoded protein is CASSLLLAGGDEQFF.

There are many counts of this clonotype. The V call is TRBV7-2, the J call TRBJ2-5, with D possibly TRBD1 on 5 matching bases. This CDR3 comprises 13 residues. Per the germline V gene, CDR1 is SGHTA and CDR2 is FQGNSA. V was shortened by 3 bases and J by 4 bases, with 9 bases between the two germline ends. The CDR3 DNA is TGTGCCAGCAGCTTTGCAAGGGGAGAGACCCAGTACTTC. Protein sequence: CASSFARGETQYF.

The count of this clonotype is one. The chain has TRBV20-1 and TRBJ2-3; 7 positions match TRBD2. Germline V gene lookup returns CDR1 DFQATT and CDR2 SNEGSKA (reference sequence). V lost 4 bases and J lost 3; bases outside the gene matches: 10. The CDR3 sequence is 15 residues long. CDR3 loop: CSATGLVGGTDTQYF. CDR3 DNA sequence: TGCAGTGCTACCGGACTAGTGGGCGGGACAGATACGCAGTATTTT.

This clonotype was seen a few times. The chain recombines TRBV6-1 with TRBJ2-7; D may be TRBD1 (6 bases). Trimming cost V 5 bases and J 0 bases, with 17 bases left between them. Germline CDR1 is MNHNS and CDR2 is SASEGT. The CDR3 is made up of 16 amino acids. The CDR3 spells CASSLTGTLSSYEQYF. CDR3 sequence (DNA): TGTGCCAGCAGTCTTACAGGGACGTTAAGCTCCTACGAGCAGTACTTC.

This clonotype occurred many times. The chain employs TRBV29-1 and TRBJ2-3; 7 bases agree with TRBD1. After removal of 3 bases from V and 4 bases from J, the junction contained 10 bases not matched to a gene. In germline, CDR1 is SQVTM, CDR2 ANQGSEA. CDR3 size: 15 residues. The chain's CDR3 is CSVETGLTGADTQYF. CDR3 sequence (DNA): TGCAGCGTTGAGACAGGGCTTACTGGAGCAGATACGCAGTATTTT.

This clonotype was counted many times. The chain recombines TRBV5-4 with TRBJ2-1; possibly TRBD2 for D (6 bases). The CDR3 has 14 residues. Germline V gene sequence: CDR1 SGHNT, CDR2 YYREEE (reference sequence). Trimming cost V 0 bases and J 8 bases, with 12 bases left between them. CDR3 sequence reads: CASSLGFGEDEQFF. Written as DNA, the CDR3 is TGTGCCAGCAGCTTGGGATTCGGGGAGGATGAGCAGTTCTTC.